A selection of T cell receptor beta chains follows, all from one sample in a study of CD8 T cells in Susac syndrome. One entry per CDR3 protein, called by TCRdb with MiXCR from the immunoSEQ multiplex PCR reads. The sample has about 210,000 distinct CDR3 sequences; about 95% are singletons. Sequences were obtained from CD4+ T cells from PBMCs. The receptors here all came from a human donor with multiple sclerosis. Each CDR3 is given with its conserved first and last residue. Fields, in order: V gene, D gene, J gene, clone size, CDR3 DNA, CDR3 protein. A D gene is named only where the DNA matches it firmly. The size field is filled for only some rows; it gives once, few, many or a size class.

>TRBV29-1|NA|TRBJ1-2|NA
TGCAGCGTTGTTGGGTACCAGGCCGCTGGCTACACCTTC
CSVVGYQAAGYTF
>TRBV30|NA|TRBJ1-5|NA
TGTGCCTGGAGTGCGGTCGGGTCCGATTACAGCCAGCCCCAGCATTTT
CAWSAVGSDYSQPQHF
>TRBV5-6|NA|TRBJ1-6|NA
TGTGCCAGCAGCTTGAGACAGGCGGGATTACCCCTCCACTTT
CASSLRQAGLPLHF
>TRBV4-2|TRBD2|TRBJ2-5|NA
TGTGCCAGCAGCCAAGTGGGGACTAGCGGGGAGACCCAGTACTTC
CASSQVGTSGETQYF
>TRBV29-1|NA|TRBJ1-2|NA
TGCAGCGTTGAAGTGGAGGGGAGTCACTATGGCTACACCTTC
CSVEVEGSHYGYTF
>TRBV5-1|NA|TRBJ2-5|NA
TGCGCCAGCAGCTCTCTTCTCCAGACCCAGTACTTC
CASSSLLQTQYF
>TRBV20-1|NA|TRBJ1-1|NA
TGCAGTGCTAGCGGGACCGCAGATCAGGACACTGAAGCTTTCTTT
CSASGTADQDTEAFF
>TRBV20-1|NA|TRBJ2-7|NA
TGCAGTGCTAGAATGGCTATCGAGCAGTACTTC
CSARMAIEQYF
>TRBV20-1|NA|TRBJ2-3|NA
TGCAGTGCTAGAGTGCCGTCCCCGACCACAGATACGCAGTATTTT
CSARVPSPTTDTQYF
>TRBV27|NA|TRBJ2-7|NA
TGTGCCAGCAGTGCAAACAGGGTTAAGGTTCTGGACTTC
CASSANRVKVLDF
>TRBV3-1|TRBD2|TRBJ2-2|NA
TGTGCCAGCAGCCAAGGGGTAGCGGGAGTTACCGGGGAGCTGTTTTTT
CASSQGVAGVTGELFF
>TRBV27|TRBD2|TRBJ2-1|NA
TGTGCCAGCAGTTTGCTGACTAGCGGGGGGGCCAATGAGCAGTTCTTC
CASSLLTSGGANEQFF
>TRBV6-5|NA|TRBJ2-5|NA
TGTGCCAGCAGCCTCCCGGGGGCAGAGACCCAGTACTTC
CASSLPGAETQYF
>TRBV29-1|TRBD1|TRBJ1-1|NA
TGCAGCGTTGATTCCCCGGACAGGGGTCCCACTGAAGCTTTCTTT
CSVDSPDRGPTEAFF
>TRBV28|NA|TRBJ2-7|NA
TGTGCCAGCAGGCCCGGGGCCTCCTACGAGCAGTACTTC
CASRPGASYEQYF
>TRBV20-1|TRBD2|TRBJ2-1|NA
TGCAGTGCCCCGACTAGCGGGGGGTCCCATTACAATGAGCAGTTCTTC
CSAPTSGGSHYNEQFF
>TRBV30|NA|TRBJ2-6|NA
TGTGCCTGGAGTCTTACTGGGGCCAACGTCCTGACTTTC
CAWSLTGANVLTF
>TRBV20-1|NA|TRBJ2-5|NA
TGCAGTGCCGGTCAGAGGACTGGGACCCAGTACTTC
CSAGQRTGTQYF
>TRBV7-2|NA|TRBJ2-7|NA
TGTGCCAGCAGCTTAGCGTTCCCCCTCTACGAGCAGTACTTC
CASSLAFPLYEQYF
>TRBV18|TRBD1|TRBJ1-1|NA
TGTGCCAGCTCCGTCCTTGACAGGGACACTGAAGCTTTCTTT
CASSVLDRDTEAFF
>TRBV20-1|TRBD1|TRBJ1-1|NA
TGCAGTGCTAGTAATCCGACAGGGAGCACTGAAGCTTTCTTT
CSASNPTGSTEAFF
>TRBV7-2|NA|TRBJ2-1|NA
TGTGCCAGCATCGAAGGGGCGGGGGCACGTGAGCAGTTCTTC
CASIEGAGAREQFF
>TRBV6-1|NA|TRBJ2-7|few
TGTGCCAGCAGTCGGGACCGTACCTACGAGCAGTACTTC
CASSRDRTYEQYF
>TRBV12-3/TRBV12-4|TRBD1|TRBJ2-7|once
TGTGCCAGCAGTTTAGGGGACAGGGGGACCTACGAGCAGTACTTC
CASSLGDRGTYEQYF
>TRBV28|TRBD1|TRBJ2-5|NA
TGTGCCAGCAGTCCGGGACAGAATATTCAAGAGACCCAGTACTTC
CASSPGQNIQETQYF
>TRBV29-1|NA|TRBJ2-7|NA
TGCAGCGTTGCGAAGGCCGGGCTCGAGCAGTACTTC
CSVAKAGLEQYF
>TRBV4-2|NA|TRBJ2-4|NA
TGTGCCAGCAGCTCAGGCGGCCCCCGCTTGGATTCTCAGTACTTC
CASSSGGPRLDSQYF
>TRBV25-1|NA|TRBJ2-1|few
TGTGCCAGCAGTGTAAGCAATGAGCAGTTCTTC
CASSVSNEQFF
>TRBV25-1|TRBD1|TRBJ1-4|NA
TGTGCCAGCAGGCGACAGGGCGGGAATGAAAAACTGTTTTTT
CASRRQGGNEKLFF
>TRBV12-3/TRBV12-4|NA|TRBJ2-7|few
TGTGCCAGCAGTCCTCAGCGCTACGAGCAGTACTTC
CASSPQRYEQYF
>TRBV9|TRBD2|TRBJ2-5|NA
TGTGCCAGCAGCGAGTCCCCCGGGACTAGGGGCCAGACCCAGTACTTC
CASSESPGTRGQTQYF
>TRBV7-2|NA|TRBJ2-7|NA
TGTGCCAGCAGACTTATTCCCCAGGCCGGCGACGAGCAGTACTTC
CASRLIPQAGDEQYF
>TRBV5-6|TRBD1|TRBJ2-7|NA
TGTGCCAGCAGCGACCTGACAGGGCCCTACGAGCAGTACTTC
CASSDLTGPYEQYF
>TRBV12-3/TRBV12-4|NA|TRBJ1-4|NA
TGTGCCAGCAGTTTAAGTCCGGGCGGACTGTTTTTT
CASSLSPGGLFF
>TRBV20-1|NA|TRBJ2-7|NA
TGCAGTGCTAGAGTTACGAAAGGAGGCCAGGGCTACGAGCAGTACTTC
CSARVTKGGQGYEQYF
>TRBV5-1|NA|TRBJ1-1|few
TGTGCCAGCAGCCTTGCCGGGACGGTGAACACTGAAGCTTTCTTT
CASSLAGTVNTEAFF
>TRBV30|NA|TRBJ1-5|NA
TGTGCCTGGAGTGTAGGCTGGATTGGCGATCAGCCCCAGCATTTT
CAWSVGWIGDQPQHF
>TRBV4-1|TRBD1|TRBJ1-2|NA
TGCGCCAGCAGCCAAGATCAGGCAGGGGGCGACTACACCTTC
CASSQDQAGGDYTF
>TRBV5-8|TRBD2|TRBJ2-1|NA
TGTGCCAGCAGCTTCGGACTAGCGGCAAGTAATGAGCAGTTCTTC
CASSFGLAASNEQFF
>TRBV7-3|NA|TRBJ2-3|NA
TGTGCCAGCAGTCCTCGACCGGCCGCCACAGATACGCAGTATTTT
CASSPRPAATDTQYF
>TRBV29-1|NA|TRBJ1-2|NA
TGCAGCGGTACACGGAGTGGCTATGGCTACACCTTC
CSGTRSGYGYTF